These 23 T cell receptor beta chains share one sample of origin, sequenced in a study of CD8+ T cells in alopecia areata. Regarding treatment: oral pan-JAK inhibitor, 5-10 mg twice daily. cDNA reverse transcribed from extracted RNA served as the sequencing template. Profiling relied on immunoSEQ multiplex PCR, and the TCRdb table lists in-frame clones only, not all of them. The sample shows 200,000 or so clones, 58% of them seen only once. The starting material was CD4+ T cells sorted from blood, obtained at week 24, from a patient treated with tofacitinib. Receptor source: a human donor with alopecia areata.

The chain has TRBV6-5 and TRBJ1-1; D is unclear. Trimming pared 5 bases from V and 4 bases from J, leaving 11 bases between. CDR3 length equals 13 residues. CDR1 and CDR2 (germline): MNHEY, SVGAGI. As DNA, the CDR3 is TGTGCCAGCAGTCAGGACGCGTCCACTGAAGCTTTCTTT. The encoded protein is CASSQDASTEAFF.

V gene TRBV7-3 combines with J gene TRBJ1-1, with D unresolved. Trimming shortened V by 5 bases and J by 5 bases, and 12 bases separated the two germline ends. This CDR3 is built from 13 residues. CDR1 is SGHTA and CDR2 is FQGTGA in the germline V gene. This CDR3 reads CASSRERETEAFF. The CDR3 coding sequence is TGTGCCAGCAGCCGGGAGCGGGAAACTGAAGCTTTCTTT. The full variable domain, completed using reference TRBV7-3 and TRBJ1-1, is GAGVSQTPSNKVTEKGKYVELRCDPISGHTALYWYRQSLGQGPEFLIYFQGTGAADDSGLPNDRFFAVRPEGSVSTLKIQRTERGDSAVYLCASSRERETEAFFGQGTRLTVV.

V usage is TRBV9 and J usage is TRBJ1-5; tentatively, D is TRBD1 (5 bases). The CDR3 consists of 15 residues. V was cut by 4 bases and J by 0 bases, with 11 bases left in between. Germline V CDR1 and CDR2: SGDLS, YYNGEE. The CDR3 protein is CASSTQGYSNQPQHF. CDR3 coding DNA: TGTGCCAGCAGCACTCAGGGTTATAGCAATCAGCCCCAGCATTTT.

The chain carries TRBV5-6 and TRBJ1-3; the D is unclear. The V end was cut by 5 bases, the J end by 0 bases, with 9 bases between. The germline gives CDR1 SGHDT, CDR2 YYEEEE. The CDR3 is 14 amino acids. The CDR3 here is CASRPGGSGNTIYF. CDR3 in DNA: TGTGCCAGCAGGCCAGGAGGCTCTGGAAACACCATATATTTT. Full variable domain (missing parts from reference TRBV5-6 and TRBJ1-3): DAGVTQSPTHLIKTRGQQVTLRCSPKSGHDTVSWYQQALGQGPQFIFQYYEEEERQRGNFPDRFSGHQFPNYSSELNVNALLLGDSALYLCASRPGGSGNTIYFGEGSWLTVV.

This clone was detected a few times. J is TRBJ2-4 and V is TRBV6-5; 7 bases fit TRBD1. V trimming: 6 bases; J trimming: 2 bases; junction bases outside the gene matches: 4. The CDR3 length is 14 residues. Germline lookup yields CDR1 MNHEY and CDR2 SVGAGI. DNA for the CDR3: TGTGCCAGCAGACCGACAGGGACCAAAAACATTCAGTACTTC. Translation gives CASRPTGTKNIQYF.

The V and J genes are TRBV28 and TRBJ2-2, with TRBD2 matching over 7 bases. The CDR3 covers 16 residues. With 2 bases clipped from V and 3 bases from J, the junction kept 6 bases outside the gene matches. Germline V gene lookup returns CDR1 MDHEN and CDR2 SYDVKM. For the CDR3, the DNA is TGTGCCAGCAGTTTACTTTCTCTAGCGGACACCGGGGAGCTGTTTTTT. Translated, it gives CASSLLSLADTGELFF.

As DNA, the CDR3 is TGTGCCAGCAGCTCCCAGGGGAAGAATTCACCCCTCCACTTT. It specifies CASSSQGKNSPLHF. This chain joins TRBV11-2 and TRBJ1-6; maybe TRBD1 (6 bases). Germline CDR1 SGHAT, CDR2 FQNNGV. The ends were cut back, 4 bases at V and 7 bases at J, with 11 bases in the middle. CDR3 length equals 14 residues. Combining the CDR3 with reference TRBV11-2 and TRBJ1-6 gives the whole variable domain EAGVAQSPRYKIIEKRQSVAFWCNPISGHATLYWYQQILGQGPKLLIQFQNNGVVDDSQLPKDRFSAERLKGVDSTLKIQPAKLEDSAVYLCASSSQGKNSPLHFGNGTRLTVT.

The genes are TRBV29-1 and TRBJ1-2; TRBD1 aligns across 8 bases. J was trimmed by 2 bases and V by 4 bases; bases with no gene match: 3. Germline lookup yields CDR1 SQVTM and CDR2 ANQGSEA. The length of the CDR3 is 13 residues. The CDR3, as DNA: TGCAGCGTTGGACAGGGGATAAACTATGGCTACACCTTC. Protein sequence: CSVGQGINYGYTF.

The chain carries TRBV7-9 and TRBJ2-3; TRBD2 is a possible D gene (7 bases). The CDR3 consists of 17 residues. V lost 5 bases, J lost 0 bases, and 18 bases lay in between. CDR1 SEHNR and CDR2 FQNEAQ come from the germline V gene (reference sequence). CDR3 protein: CASSLRGARTSTDTQYF. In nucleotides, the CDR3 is TGTGCCAGCAGCCTTCGGGGGGCTCGGACTAGCACAGATACGCAGTATTTT.

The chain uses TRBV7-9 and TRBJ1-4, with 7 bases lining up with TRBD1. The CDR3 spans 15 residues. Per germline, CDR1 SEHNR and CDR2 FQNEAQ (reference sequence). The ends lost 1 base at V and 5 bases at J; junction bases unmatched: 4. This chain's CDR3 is CASSLGDSPNEKLFF. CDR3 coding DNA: TGTGCCAGCAGCTTAGGGGACAGCCCAAATGAAAAACTGTTTTTT.

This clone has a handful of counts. This chain's CDR3 is CASSLSGPSNAQYF. The CDR3 nucleotides are TGTGCCAGCAGCTTAAGTGGGCCTTCCAACGCGCAGTATTTT. The chain has TRBV7-3 and TRBJ2-3; no reliable D call. This CDR3 region has 14 residues. V lost 1 base and J 10 bases, leaving 15 bases between the germline ends. Germline V lookup: CDR1 SGHTA, CDR2 FQGTGA.

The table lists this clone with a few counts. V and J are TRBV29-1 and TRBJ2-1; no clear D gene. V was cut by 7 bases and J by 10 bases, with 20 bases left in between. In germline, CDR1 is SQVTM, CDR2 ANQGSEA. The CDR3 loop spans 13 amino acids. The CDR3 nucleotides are TGCAGCGGCCACGACTCTAGGCATCAAGAGCAGTTCTTC. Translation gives CSGHDSRHQEQFF.

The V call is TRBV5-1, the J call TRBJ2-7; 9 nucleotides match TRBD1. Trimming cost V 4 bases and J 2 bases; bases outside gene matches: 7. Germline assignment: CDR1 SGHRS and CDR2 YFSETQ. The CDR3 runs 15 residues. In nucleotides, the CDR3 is TGCGCCAGCAGCCCGGGACAGGGACGGACCTACGAGCAGTACTTC. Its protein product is CASSPGQGRTYEQYF.

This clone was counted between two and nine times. The CDR3 sequence is CAISGSGPNNEQFF. The DNA for the CDR3 is TGTGCCATCAGTGGTAGCGGGCCGAACAATGAGCAGTTCTTC. The chain couples TRBV10-3 to TRBJ2-1, with TRBD2 matching 7 bases. The CDR3 sequence is 14 residues long. Germline V CDR1 and CDR2: ENHRY, SYGVKD. The J segment lost 5 bases and the V segment lost 4 bases, leaving 5 bases of the junction unmatched.

This chain's CDR3 is CSAATGTSGSGQFF. The CDR3 nucleotides read TGCAGCGCTGCCACAGGGACTAGCGGGAGTGGGCAGTTCTTC. The chain joins TRBV29-1 to TRBJ2-1; TRBD2 agrees at 14 bases. CDR1 and CDR2 from the germline V gene are SQVTM and ANQGSEA. J lost 12 bases, V lost 7 bases, and 11 bases had no gene match. The CDR3 sequence is 14 residues long.

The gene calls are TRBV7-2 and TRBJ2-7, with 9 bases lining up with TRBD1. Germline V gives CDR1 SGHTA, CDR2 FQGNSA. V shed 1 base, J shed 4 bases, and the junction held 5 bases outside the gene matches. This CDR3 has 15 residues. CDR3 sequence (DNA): TGTGCCAGCAGCTTAGGGGACAGGGCGGGTTACGAGCAGTACTTC. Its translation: CASSLGDRAGYEQYF.

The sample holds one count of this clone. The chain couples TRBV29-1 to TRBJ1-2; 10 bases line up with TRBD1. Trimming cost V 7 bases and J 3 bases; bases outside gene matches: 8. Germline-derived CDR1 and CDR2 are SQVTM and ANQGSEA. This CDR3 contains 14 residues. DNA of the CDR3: TGCAGCGCACTGGGACAGGGGCAGCACTATGGCTACACCTTC. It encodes CSALGQGQHYGYTF.

The CDR3 nucleotides are TGCAGCGTGGATGGGACAGGCACAGATACGCAGTATTTT. Amino acids: CSVDGTGTDTQYF. This chain joins TRBV29-1 and TRBJ2-3; 7 bases line up with TRBD1. Unmatched junction bases numbered 4, after V lost 6 bases and J lost 1 base. The CDR3 is made up of 13 amino acids. Germline V gene data show CDR1 as SQVTM and CDR2 as ANQGSEA.

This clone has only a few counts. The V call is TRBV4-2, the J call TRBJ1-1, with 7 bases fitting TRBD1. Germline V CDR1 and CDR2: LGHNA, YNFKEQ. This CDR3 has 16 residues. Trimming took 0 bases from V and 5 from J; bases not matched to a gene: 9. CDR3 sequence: CASSQDRGGGGTEAFF. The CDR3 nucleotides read TGTGCCAGCAGCCAAGATAGAGGGGGCGGGGGTACTGAAGCTTTCTTT.

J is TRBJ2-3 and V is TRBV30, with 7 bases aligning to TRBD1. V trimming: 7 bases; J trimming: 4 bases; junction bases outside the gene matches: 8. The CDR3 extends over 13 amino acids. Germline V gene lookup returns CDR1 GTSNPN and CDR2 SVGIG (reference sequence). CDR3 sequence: CASGQMSADTQYF. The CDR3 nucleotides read TGTGCCTCGGGACAGATGTCGGCAGATACGCAGTATTTT.

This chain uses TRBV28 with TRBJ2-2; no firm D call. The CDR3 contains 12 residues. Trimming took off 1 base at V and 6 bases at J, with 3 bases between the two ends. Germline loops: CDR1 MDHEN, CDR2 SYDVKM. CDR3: CASSLLSGELFF. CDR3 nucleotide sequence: TGTGCCAGCAGTTTATTGTCCGGGGAGCTGTTTTTT.

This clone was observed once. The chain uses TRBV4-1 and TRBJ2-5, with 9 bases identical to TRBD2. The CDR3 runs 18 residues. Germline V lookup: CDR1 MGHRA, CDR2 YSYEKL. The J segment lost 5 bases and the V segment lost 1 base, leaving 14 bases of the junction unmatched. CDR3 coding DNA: TGCGCCAGCAGCCAAGCCCCACTCGAGCGGGGGGCATCTGAGACCCAGTACTTC. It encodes CASSQAPLERGASETQYF.

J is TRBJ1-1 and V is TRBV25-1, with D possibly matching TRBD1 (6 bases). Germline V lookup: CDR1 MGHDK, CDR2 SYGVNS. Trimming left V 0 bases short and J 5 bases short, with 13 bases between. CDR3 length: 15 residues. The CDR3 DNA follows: TGTGCCAGCAGTGAATATCGGGCAGGGGAAACTGAAGCTTTCTTT. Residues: CASSEYRAGETEAFF.